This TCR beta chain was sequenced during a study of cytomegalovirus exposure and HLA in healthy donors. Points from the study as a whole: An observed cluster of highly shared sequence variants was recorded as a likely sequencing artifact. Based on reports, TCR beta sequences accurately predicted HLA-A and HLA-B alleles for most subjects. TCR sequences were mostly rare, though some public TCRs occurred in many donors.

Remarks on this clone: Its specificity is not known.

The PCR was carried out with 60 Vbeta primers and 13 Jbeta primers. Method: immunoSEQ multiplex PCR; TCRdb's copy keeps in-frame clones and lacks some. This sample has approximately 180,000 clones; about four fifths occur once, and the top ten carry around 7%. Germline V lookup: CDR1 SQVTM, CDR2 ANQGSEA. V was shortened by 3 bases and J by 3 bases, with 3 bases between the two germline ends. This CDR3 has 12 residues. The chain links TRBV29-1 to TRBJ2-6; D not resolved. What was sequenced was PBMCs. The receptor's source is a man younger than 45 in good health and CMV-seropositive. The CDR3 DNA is TGCAGCGTTGATAGTGGGGCCAACGTCCTGACTTTC. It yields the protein CSVDSGANVLTF.